This T cell receptor beta chain was sequenced for a study of T cell responses to AZD1222 COVID-19 vaccine. Clones were sequenced by immunoSEQ multiplex PCR, and TCRdb holds only the in-frame ones, with some missing. The table shows around 100,000 clones, with roughly nine tenths occurring only once. The CDR3 contains 16 residues. Germline CDR1 reads MNHEY; CDR2 reads SMNVEV (reference sequence). V lost 3 bases and J lost 0, with 13 bases in between. This clone appeared a few times. Its antigen is not known. The study, taken as a whole, reports: Only six AZD1222 recipients tested seropositive at baseline. At 160-218 and 743-854, vaccine-associated CD4 TCRs were dominant, and they spanned spike. Clonal diversity was possibly underestimated, and white British individuals and females predominated among donors.

The clonotype originates from an adult who received the MenACWY meningococcal vaccine as a control. The chain carries TRBV27 and TRBJ2-3, with D tentatively TRBD1 (6 bases). Sequenced material: peripheral blood, taken 28 days after the second dose of the MenACWY control vaccine. The CDR3 DNA sequence: TGTGCCAGCAGTTTCAGGGGTATTTCTAGCACAGATACGCAGTATTTT. Protein: CASSFRGISSTDTQYF.